This TCR beta chain was sequenced in a study of shared clonotypes between healthy human individuals. Method: immunoSEQ multiplex PCR; TCRdb's copy keeps in-frame clones and lacks some. The sample includes about 2.2 million clones, 85% to 95% of them seen just once. Naive CD8 cells lacked CD45RO and underwent positive selection for CCR7, leaving out terminally differentiated effector memory CD45RA+ cells. Trimming cost V 4 bases and J 3 bases, with 12 bases left between them. This CDR3 region has 15 residues. CDR1 and CDR2 (germline): SEHNR, FQNEAQ (reference sequence). The material sequenced was naive CD8+ T cells from PBMCs. This rearrangement joins TRBV7-9 to TRBJ2-2; D not certain. The clonotype was recovered from a man in his late teens or twenties in good health. Some clones in this sample may be carry-over from other donors' samples. CDR3 sequence: CASSSVAVDTGELFF. CDR3 nucleotide sequence: TGTGCCAGCAGCTCGGTGGCGGTCGACACCGGGGAGCTGTTTTTT.